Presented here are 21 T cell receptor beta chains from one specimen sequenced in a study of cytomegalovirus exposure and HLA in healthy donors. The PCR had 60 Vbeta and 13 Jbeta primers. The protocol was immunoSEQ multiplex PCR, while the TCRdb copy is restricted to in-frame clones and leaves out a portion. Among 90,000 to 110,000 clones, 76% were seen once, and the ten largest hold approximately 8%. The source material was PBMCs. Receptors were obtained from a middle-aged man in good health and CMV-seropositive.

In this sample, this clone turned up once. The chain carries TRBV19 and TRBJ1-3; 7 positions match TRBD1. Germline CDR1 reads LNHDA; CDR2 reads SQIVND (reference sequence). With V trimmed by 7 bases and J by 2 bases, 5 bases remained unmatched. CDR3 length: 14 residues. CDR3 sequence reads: CASTNQGAGNTIYF. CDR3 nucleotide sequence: TGTGCCAGTACCAATCAGGGGGCTGGAAACACCATATATTTT.

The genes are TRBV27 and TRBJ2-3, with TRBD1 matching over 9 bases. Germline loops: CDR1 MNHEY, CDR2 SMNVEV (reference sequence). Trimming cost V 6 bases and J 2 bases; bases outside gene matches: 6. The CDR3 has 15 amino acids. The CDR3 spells CASRVTGGATDTQYF. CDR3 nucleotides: TGTGCCAGCAGGGTGACAGGGGGAGCCACAGATACGCAGTATTTT.

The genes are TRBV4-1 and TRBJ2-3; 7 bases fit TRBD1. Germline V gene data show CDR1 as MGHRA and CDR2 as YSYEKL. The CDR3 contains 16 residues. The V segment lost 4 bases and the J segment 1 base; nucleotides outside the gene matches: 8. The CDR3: CASSPSTGTGTDTQYF. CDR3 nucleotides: TGCGCCAGCAGCCCTTCGACAGGGACCGGCACAGATACGCAGTATTTT.

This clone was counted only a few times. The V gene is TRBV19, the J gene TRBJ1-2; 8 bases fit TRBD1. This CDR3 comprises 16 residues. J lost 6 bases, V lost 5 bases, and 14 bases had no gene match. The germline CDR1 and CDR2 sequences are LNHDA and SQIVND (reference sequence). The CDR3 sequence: CASSEGQELQINGYTF. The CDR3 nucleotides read TGTGCCAGTAGTGAGGGACAGGAACTTCAAATTAATGGCTACACCTTC.

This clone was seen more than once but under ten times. For the CDR3, the DNA is TGTGCCAGCAGCCCCCAGGACTTTTTTACGCAGTATTTT. It is translated as CASSPQDFFTQYF. The chain is built from TRBV11-2 and TRBJ2-3, with D tentatively TRBD2 (5 bases). CDR1 is SGHAT, CDR2 FQNNGV, per germline. The CDR3 length is 13 residues. V shed 5 bases and J shed 8 bases, with 14 bases lying between them.

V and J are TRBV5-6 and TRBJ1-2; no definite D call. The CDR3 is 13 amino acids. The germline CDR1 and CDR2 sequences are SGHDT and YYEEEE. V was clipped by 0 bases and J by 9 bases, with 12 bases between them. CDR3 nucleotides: TGTGCCAGCAGCTTGGTCGCCTTGGCCCGCTACACCTTC. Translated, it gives CASSLVALARYTF. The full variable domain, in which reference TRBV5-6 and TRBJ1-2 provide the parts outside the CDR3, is DAGVTQSPTHLIKTRGQQVTLRCSPKSGHDTVSWYQQALGQGPQFIFQYYEEEERQRGNFPDRFSGHQFPNYSSELNVNALLLGDSALYLCASSLVALARYTFGSGTRLTVV.

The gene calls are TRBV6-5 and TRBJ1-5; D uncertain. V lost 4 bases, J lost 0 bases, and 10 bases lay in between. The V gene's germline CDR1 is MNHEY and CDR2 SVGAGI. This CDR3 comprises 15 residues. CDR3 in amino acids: CASSSSVYSNQPQHF. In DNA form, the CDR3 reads TGTGCCAGCAGTTCATCAGTATATAGCAATCAGCCCCAGCATTTT.

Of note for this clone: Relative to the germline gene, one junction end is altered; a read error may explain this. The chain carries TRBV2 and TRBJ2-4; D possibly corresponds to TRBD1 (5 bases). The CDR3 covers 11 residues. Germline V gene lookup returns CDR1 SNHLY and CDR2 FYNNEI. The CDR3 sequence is CASQGLNSQYF. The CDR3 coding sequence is TGTGCCAGCCAGGGATTAAACAGTCAGTACTTC.

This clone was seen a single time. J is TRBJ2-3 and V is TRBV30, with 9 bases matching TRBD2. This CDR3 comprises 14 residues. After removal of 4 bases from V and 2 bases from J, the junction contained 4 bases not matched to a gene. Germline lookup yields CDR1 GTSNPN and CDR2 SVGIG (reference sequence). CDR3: CAWTTSGLTDTQYF. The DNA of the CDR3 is TGTGCCTGGACCACTAGCGGGCTCACAGATACGCAGTATTTT.

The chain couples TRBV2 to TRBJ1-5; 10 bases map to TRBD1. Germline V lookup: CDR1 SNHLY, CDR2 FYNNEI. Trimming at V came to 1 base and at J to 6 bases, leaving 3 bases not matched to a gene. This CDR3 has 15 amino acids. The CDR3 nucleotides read TGTGCCAGCAGTGAAGGACAGGGGGCAGGTCAGCCCCAGCATTTT. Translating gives CASSEGQGAGQPQHF.

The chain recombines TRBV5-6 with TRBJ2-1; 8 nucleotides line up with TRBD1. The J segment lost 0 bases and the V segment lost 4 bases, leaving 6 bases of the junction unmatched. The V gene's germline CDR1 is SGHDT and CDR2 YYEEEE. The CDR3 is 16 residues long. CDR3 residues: CASSDRGPTSYNEQFF. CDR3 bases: TGTGCCAGCAGCGACAGGGGCCCCACCTCCTACAATGAGCAGTTCTTC.

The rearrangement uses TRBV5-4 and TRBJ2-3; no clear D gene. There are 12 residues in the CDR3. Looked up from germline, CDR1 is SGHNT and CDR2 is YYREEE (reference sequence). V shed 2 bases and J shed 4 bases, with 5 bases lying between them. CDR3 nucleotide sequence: TGTGCCAGCAGCTTTCGCGCAGATACGCAGTATTTT. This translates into CASSFRADTQYF.

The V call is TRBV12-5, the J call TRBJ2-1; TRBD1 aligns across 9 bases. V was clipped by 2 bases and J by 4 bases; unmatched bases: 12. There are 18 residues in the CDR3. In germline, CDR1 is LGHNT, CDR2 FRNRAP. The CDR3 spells CASGLSRDRARRYNEQFF. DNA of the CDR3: TGTGCTAGTGGTTTGAGCCGGGACAGGGCTCGACGGTACAATGAGCAGTTCTTC. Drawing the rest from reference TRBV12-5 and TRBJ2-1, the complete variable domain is DARVTQTPRHKVTEMGQEVTMRCQPILGHNTVFWYRQTMMQGLELLAYFRNRAPLDDSGMPKDRFSAEMPDATLATLKIQPSEPRDSAVYFCASGLSRDRARRYNEQFFGPGTRLTVL.

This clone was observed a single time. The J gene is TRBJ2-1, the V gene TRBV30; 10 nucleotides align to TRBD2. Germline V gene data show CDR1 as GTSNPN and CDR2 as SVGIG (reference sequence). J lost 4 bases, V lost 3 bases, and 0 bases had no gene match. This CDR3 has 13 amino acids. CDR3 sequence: CAWRTSGYNEQFF. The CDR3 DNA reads TGTGCCTGGAGGACTAGCGGGTACAATGAGCAGTTCTTC.

The CDR3 nucleotides are TGTGCCAGCAGCAAACTAGCGGGGGTTACCGGGGAGCTGTTTTTT. This encodes CASSKLAGVTGELFF. The chain joins TRBV7-2 to TRBJ2-2; 11 nucleotides agree with TRBD2. Germline V gene lookup returns CDR1 SGHTA and CDR2 FQGNSA. The CDR3 is 15 residues long. Germline trimming cut 5 bases from V and 5 bases from J; bases unmatched to any gene: 4.

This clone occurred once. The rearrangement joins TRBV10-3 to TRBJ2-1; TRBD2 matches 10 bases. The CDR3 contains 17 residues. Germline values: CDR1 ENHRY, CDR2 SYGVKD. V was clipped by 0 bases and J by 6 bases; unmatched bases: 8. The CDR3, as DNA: TGTGCCATCAGTGAGTCAAGACTAGCGGGTACGGGCAATGAGCAGTTCTTC. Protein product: CAISESRLAGTGNEQFF.

The CDR3, as DNA: TGTGCCAGCAGCCCAGGGGCTAATGAAAAACTGTTTTTT. Its translation is CASSPGANEKLFF. The chain employs TRBV7-9 and TRBJ1-4, with a weak D call TRBD1 (6 bases). Trimming removed 5 bases at V and 3 bases at J, with 7 bases between. CDR1 is SEHNR and CDR2 is FQNEAQ in the germline V gene (reference sequence). The CDR3 totals 13 residues.

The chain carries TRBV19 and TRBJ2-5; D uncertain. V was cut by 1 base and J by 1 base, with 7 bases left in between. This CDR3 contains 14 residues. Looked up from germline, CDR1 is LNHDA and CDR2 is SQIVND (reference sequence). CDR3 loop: CASSIGPSQETQYF. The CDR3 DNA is TGTGCCAGTAGTATAGGTCCGTCCCAAGAGACCCAGTACTTC.

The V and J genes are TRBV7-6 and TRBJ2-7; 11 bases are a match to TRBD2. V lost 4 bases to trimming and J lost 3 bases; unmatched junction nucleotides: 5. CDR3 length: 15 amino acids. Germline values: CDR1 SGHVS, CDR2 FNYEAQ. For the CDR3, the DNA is TGTGCCAGCAGCTACGGGACTAGCGGTAGCTACGAGCAGTACTTC. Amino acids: CASSYGTSGSYEQYF.

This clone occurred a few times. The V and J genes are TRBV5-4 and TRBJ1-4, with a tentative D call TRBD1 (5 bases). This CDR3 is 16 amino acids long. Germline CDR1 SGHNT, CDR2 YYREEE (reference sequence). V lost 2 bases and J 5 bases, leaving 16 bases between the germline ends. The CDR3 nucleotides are TGTGCCAGCAGCTTCGGGGGGACCGCTACCAATGAAAAACTGTTTTTT. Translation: CASSFGGTATNEKLFF.

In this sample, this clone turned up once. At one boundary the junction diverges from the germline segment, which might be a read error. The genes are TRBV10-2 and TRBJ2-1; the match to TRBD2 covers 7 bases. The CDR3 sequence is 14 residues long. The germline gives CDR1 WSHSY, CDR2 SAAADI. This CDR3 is CASNELAVYNEQLF. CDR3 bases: TGCGCCAGTAACGAGCTAGCGGTCTACAATGAGCAGCTCTTC.